This TCR beta chain was sequenced during a study of blood T cells in healthy people across ages. Alongside a J-beta primer mix, a sample-barcoded 5' primer served in a second PCR lasting about 7 to 11 cycles. TCRdb re-called the 5' RACE reads through MiXCR, storing one row per CDR3 protein. The repertoire holds some 1.6 million distinct CDR3 sequences, almost 35% seen once, with around 10% in the top ten. The germline V and J ends were trimmed by 5 bases and 0 bases, with 15 bases remaining between them. The CDR3 length is 16 residues. The chain combines TRBV12-3 or TRBV12-4 with TRBJ2-3, with D maybe TRBD2 (5 bases). The clonotype was recovered from a woman in her 30s in good health. The sample taken for sequencing was blood. CDR3 sequence: CASSTPVSASTDTQYF. The CDR3 coding sequence is TGTGCCAGCAGTACCCCGGTTAGCGCCAGCACAGATACGCAGTATTTT.